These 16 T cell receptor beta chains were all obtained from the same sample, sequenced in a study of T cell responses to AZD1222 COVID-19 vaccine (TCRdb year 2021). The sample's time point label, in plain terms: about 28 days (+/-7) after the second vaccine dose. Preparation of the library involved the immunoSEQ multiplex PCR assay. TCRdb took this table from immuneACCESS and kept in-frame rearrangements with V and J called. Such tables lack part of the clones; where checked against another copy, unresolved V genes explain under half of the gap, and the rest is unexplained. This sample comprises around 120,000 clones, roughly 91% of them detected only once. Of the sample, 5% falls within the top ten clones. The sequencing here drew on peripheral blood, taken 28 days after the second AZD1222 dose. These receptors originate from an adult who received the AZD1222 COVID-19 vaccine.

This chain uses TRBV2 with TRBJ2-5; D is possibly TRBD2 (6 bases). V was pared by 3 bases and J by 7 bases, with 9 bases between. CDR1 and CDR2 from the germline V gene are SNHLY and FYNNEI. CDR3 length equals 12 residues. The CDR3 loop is CASSERRGTQYF. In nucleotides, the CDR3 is TGTGCCAGCAGTGAGAGGAGGGGGACCCAGTACTTC.

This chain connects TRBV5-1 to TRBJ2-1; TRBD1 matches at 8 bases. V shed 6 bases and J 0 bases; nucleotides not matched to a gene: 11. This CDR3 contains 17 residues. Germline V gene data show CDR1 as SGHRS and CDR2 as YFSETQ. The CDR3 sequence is CASIKGEQGVSYNEQFF. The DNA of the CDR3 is TGCGCCAGCATCAAGGGGGAACAGGGGGTCTCCTACAATGAGCAGTTCTTC.

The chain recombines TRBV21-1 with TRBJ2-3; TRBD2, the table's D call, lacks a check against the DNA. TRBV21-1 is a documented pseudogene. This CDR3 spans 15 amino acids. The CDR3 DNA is TGTGCCAGCGGGGGAAGGAGGGGCACCACAGATACGCAGTATTTT. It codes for CASGGRRGTTDTQYF.

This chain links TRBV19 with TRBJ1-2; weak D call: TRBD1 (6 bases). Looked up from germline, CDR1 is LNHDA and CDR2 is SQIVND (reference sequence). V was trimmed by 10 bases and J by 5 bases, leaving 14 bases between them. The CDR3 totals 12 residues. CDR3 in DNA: TGTGCCACAAAGAGGACAGCATATGGCTACACCTTC. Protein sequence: CATKRTAYGYTF.

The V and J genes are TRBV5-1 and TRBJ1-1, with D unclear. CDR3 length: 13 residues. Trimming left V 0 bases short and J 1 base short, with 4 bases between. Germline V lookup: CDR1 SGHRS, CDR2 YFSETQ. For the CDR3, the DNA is TGCGCCAGCAGCTTGGGGTGGAACACTGAAGCTTTCTTT. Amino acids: CASSLGWNTEAFF.

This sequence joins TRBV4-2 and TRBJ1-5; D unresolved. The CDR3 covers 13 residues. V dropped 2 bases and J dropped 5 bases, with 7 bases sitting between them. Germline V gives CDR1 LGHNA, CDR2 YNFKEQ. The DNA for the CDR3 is TGTGCCAGCAGCCAAAGTTTATATCAGCCCCAGCATTTT. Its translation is CASSQSLYQPQHF.

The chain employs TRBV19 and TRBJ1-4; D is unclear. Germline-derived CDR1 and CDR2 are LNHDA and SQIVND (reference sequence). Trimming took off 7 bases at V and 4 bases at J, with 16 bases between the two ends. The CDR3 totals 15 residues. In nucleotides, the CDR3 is TGTGCCAGTACCATCATAGCGGCTGGTAATGAAAAACTGTTTTTT. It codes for CASTIIAAGNEKLFF.

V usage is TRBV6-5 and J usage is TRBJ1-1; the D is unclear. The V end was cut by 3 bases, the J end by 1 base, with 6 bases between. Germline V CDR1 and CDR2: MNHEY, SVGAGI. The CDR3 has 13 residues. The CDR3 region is CASSYRGNTEAFF. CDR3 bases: TGTGCCAGCAGTTATCGGGGGAACACTGAAGCTTTCTTT.

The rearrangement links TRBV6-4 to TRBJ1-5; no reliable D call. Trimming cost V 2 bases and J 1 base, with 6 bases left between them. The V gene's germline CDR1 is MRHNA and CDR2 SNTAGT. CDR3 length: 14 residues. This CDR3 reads CASSDGGSNQPQHF. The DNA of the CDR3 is TGTGCCAGCAGTGACGGAGGGAGCAATCAGCCCCAGCATTTT.

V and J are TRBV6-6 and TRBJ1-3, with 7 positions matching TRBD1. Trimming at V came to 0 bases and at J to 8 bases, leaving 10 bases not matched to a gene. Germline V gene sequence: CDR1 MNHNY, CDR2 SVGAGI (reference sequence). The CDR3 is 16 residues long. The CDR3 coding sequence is TGTGCCAGCAGTTACTCTCCCCCGGACAGGAGTTACACCATATATTTT. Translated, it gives CASSYSPPDRSYTIYF.

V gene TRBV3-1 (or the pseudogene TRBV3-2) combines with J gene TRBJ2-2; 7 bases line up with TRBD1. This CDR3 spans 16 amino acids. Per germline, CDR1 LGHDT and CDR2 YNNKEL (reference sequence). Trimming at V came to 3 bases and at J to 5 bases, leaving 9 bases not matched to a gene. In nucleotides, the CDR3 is TGTGCCAGCAGCCATACCACAGGGGATTTGACCGGGGAGCTGTTTTTT. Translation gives CASSHTTGDLTGELFF.

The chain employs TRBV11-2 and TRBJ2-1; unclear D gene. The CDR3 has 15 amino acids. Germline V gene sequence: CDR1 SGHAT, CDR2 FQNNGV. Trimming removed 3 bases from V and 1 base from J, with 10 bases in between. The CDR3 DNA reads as TGTGCCAGCAGCTTTAGGACGGGTTCCTACAATGAGCAGTTCTTC. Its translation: CASSFRTGSYNEQFF.

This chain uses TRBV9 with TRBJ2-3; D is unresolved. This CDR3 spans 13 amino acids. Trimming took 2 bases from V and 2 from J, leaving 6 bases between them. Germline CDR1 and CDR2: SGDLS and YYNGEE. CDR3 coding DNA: TGTGCCAGCAGCGTTACGAACACAGATACGCAGTATTTT. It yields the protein CASSVTNTDTQYF.

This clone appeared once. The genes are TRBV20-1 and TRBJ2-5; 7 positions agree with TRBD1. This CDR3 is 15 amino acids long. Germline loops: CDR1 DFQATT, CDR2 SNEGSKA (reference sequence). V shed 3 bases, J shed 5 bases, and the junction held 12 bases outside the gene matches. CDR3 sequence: CSASGGRGLAETQYF. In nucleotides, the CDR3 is TGCAGTGCTAGTGGGGGAAGGGGGCTCGCGGAGACCCAGTACTTC.

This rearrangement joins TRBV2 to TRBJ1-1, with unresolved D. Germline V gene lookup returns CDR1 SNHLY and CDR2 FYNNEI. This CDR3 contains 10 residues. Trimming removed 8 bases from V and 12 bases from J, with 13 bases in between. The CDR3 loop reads CASDWELTFF. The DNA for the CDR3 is TGTGCCAGCGATTGGGAGTTGACTTTCTTT.

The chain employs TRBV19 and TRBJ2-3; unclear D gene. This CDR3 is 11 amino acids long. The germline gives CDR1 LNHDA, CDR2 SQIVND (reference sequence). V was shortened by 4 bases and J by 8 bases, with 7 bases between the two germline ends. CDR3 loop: CASSTLGTQYF. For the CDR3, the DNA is TGTGCCAGTAGTACACTCGGTACGCAGTATTTT.